The 5 T cell receptor beta chains reported below all come from one sample, sequenced in a study of cytomegalovirus exposure and HLA in healthy donors. Researchers ran the PCR with 60 Vbeta and 13 Jbeta primers. Clones were read by immunoSEQ multiplex PCR, and TCRdb kept only the in-frame ones, dropping some. The sample carries 100,000 or so clones, 65% to 85% recorded once. The sequencing sample was made of PBMCs. These receptors originate from a man aged 50-60 years in good health and CMV-seronegative.

The rearrangement links TRBV5-4 to TRBJ1-4; tentatively, D is TRBD1 (6 bases). This CDR3 is 15 amino acids long. Germline CDR1 reads SGHNT; CDR2 reads YYREEE (reference sequence). V lost 4 bases to trimming and J lost 7 bases, with 17 bases between them. CDR3 protein: CASSLGLQGSEKLFF. CDR3 bases: TGTGCCAGCAGCCTGGGGTTACAGGGTAGTGAAAAACTGTTTTTT.

The V and J genes are TRBV18 and TRBJ2-5; 7 nucleotides match TRBD2. In germline, CDR1 is KGHSH, CDR2 LQKENI. The J segment lost 3 bases and the V segment lost 3 bases, leaving 4 bases of the junction unmatched. This CDR3 is built from 14 residues. This CDR3 reads CASSPSLAEETQYF. The CDR3, as DNA: TGTGCCAGCTCACCGTCCCTAGCGGAAGAGACCCAGTACTTC. Drawing the rest from reference TRBV18 and TRBJ2-5, the complete variable domain is NAGVMQNPRHLVRRRGQEARLRCSPMKGHSHVYWYRQLPEEGLKFMVYLQKENIIDESGMPKERFSAEFPKEGPSILRIQQVVRGDSAAYFCASSPSLAEETQYFGPGTRLLVL.

The chain couples TRBV4-1 to TRBJ1-4; 7 bases align to TRBD1. CDR1 and CDR2 from the germline V gene are MGHRA and YSYEKL. This CDR3 is built from 16 residues. V gave up 1 base and J gave up 0 bases; unmatched junction bases: 2. This CDR3 is CASSQGTGATNEKLFF. CDR3 coding DNA: TGCGCCAGCAGCCAAGGTACAGGGGCAACTAATGAAAAACTGTTTTTT.

The chain recombines TRBV2 with TRBJ1-3; 9 nucleotides line up with TRBD1. The germline CDR1 and CDR2 sequences are SNHLY and FYNNEI. The CDR3 contains 14 residues. The V segment lost 7 bases and the J segment 8 bases; nucleotides outside the gene matches: 9. The CDR3 here is CASTIRTGVDTIYF. Written as DNA, the CDR3 is TGTGCCAGCACCATACGGACAGGGGTAGACACCATATATTTT.

The chain has TRBV15 and TRBJ2-1; D is undetermined. The CDR3 covers 13 residues. Trimming pared 0 bases from V and 7 bases from J, leaving 7 bases between. Germline V gene data show CDR1 as LNHNV and CDR2 as YYDKDF (reference sequence). The CDR3 loop reads CATSRDPQNEQFF. The DNA of the CDR3 is TGTGCCACCAGCAGAGATCCCCAGAATGAGCAGTTCTTC.